This TCR beta chain was retrieved from a study of blood T cell repertoires in COVID-19. Background on the study: The United States, Italy and Spain were the sources of the acute and convalescent COVID-19 samples. In each case, the material was cDNA or gDNA derived from T cells, B-cell-depleted T cells, or PBMCs.

The study drew participants aged about 18 to 89 years from some 24 US areas. This CDR3 is built from 16 residues. Germline-derived CDR1 and CDR2 are LNHNV and YYDKDF (reference sequence). V was pared by 0 bases and J by 0 bases, with 9 bases between. Original analysis: Amplification from reference gene primers served as the basis for estimated nucleated cell counts. Here immunoSEQ multiplex PCR was the method, and the copy in TCRdb shows in-frame clones only, minus some. D and trimming come from the DNA, and the V and J calls and clone size come from that table. Of 200,000 to 250,000 clones detected, just over 85% appear once; the ten largest clones hold under 4%.

The sequencing input was PBMCs or T cells enriched from blood (not recorded which). The receptor was derived from a woman aged 40 to 55 with acute COVID-19. The chain employs TRBV15 and TRBJ1-3; D remains unclear. The CDR3, as DNA: TGTGCCACCAGCAGAGACCGGTCCTTCTCTGGAAACACCATATATTTT. Translated: CATSRDRSFSGNTIYF.